This TCR beta chain was sequenced for a study of regulatory T cells in long-lasting Graves disease. Arm-PCR with iRepertoire HTBI primers amplified the CDR3 regions for these TCR beta libraries. TCRdb reprocessed the multiplex PCR reads via MiXCR and lists one record per CDR3 protein. Of roughly 420,000 distinct CDR3 sequences listed, approximately 14% are singletons. As for time point: newly diagnosed GD, antithyroid drugs for less than 3 months. TCR sequences were obtained from RNA taken from PBMCs. This clonotype showed up just a few times. Germline-derived CDR1 and CDR2 are SQVTM and ANQGSEA. The CDR3 loop spans 16 amino acids. V gave up 3 bases and J gave up 0 bases; unmatched junction bases: 6. The data also belong to a second study, concerning T cells in Graves' hyperthyroidism and ophthalmopathy.

The chain employs TRBV29-1 and TRBJ2-3, with 10 bases that match TRBD1. The source of this sequence is a woman in her forties or fifties with Graves disease. This material consisted of peripheral blood mononuclear cells (PBMCs), taken at new diagnosis, from a patient treated with antithyroid drugs. CDR3 sequence: CSVDGTGEGSTDTQYF. The CDR3 coding sequence is TGCAGCGTTGATGGGACAGGGGAGGGAAGCACAGATACGCAGTATTTT.